This TCR beta chain was sequenced for a study of OX40 agonist ivuxolimab in advanced cancers. Study-level information: Prior anti-PD-1, anti-PD-L1 or anti-CTLA-4 therapy did not bar entry, and about 40% had some.

The CDR3 covers 16 residues. CDR1 SGHVS and CDR2 FQNEAQ come from the germline V gene. Germline trimming cut 1 base from V and 7 bases from J; bases unmatched to any gene: 12. On this clone itself: Its cognate antigen is unknown.

Findings and caveats of the study: Researchers report that CD8+ T cells had, on average, more expanded clones than CD4+. Undetermined was the antigen specificity of the expanded peripheral T cells.

Repertoires were generated with immunoSEQ multiplex PCR, while TCRdb's copy carries only in-frame clones and drops some. The table has 50,000 or so clones, 80% to 95% seen once. The TCR was taken from an adult with an advanced solid tumor such as melanoma, head and neck, liver or kidney cancer. The source was CD4+ or CD8+ T cells sorted from blood, collected in a trial of the OX40 agonist ivuxolimab. This sequence joins TRBV7-8 and TRBJ2-7, with TRBD2 matching over 8 bases. The DNA of the CDR3 is TGTGCCAGCAGCTTAGATCGAGCGGGAGCTCTAAGGGAGCAGTACTTC. Translated: CASSLDRAGALREQYF.